Listed below are T cell receptor beta chains from one sample, sequenced in a study of T cells in Graves' hyperthyroidism and ophthalmopathy. TCRdb called the multiplex PCR reads again in MiXCR, with one record for every CDR3 protein. The sample carries a few hundred thousand distinct CDR3 sequences, 15% to 18% recorded once. Input material: blood. The source of these receptors is a young woman with Graves' hyperthyroidism. Each CDR3 is given with its conserved first and last residue. A D gene is named only where the DNA matches it firmly. For some rows the clone size is stated as once, few or many, or as a class when expanded; others skip it.

d_call | clone_size | j_call | v_call | cdr3_aa | cdr3_nt
TRBD2 | many | TRBJ2-1 | TRBV12-3/TRBV12-4 | CASSLGSGRFNEQFF | TGTGCCAGCAGTTTAGGCAGCGGGAGGTTCAATGAGCAGTTCTTC
NA | many | TRBJ2-7 | TRBV6-2/TRBV6-3 | CASSYPNLADEQYF | TGTGCCAGCAGCTACCCTAACCTAGCAGACGAGCAGTACTTC
NA | many | TRBJ1-2 | TRBV18 | CASSPSSPNYGYTF | TGTGCCAGCTCACCATCTAGCCCTAACTATGGCTACACCTTC
NA | many | TRBJ1-1 | TRBV18 | CASSPSGGDTEAFF | TGTGCCAGCTCACCCTCGGGCGGTGACACTGAAGCTTTCTTT
TRBD2 | few | TRBJ2-7 | TRBV27 | CASSPRTSGRANEQYF | TGTGCCAGCAGTCCCCGGACTAGCGGGAGGGCCAACGAGCAGTACTTC
TRBD1 | NA | TRBJ1-5 | TRBV6-1 | CASSTKPGQGSQPQHF | TGTGCCAGCAGTACAAAACCCGGACAGGGGAGTCAGCCCCAGCATTTT
TRBD2 | few | TRBJ2-1 | TRBV24-1 | CATRGGSGSSYNEQFF | TGTGCCACCAGGGGCGGGAGCGGGAGCTCCTACAATGAGCAGTTCTTC
TRBD2 | few | TRBJ2-1 | TRBV11-2 | CASSLTGTSGPSSYNEQFF | TGTGCCAGCAGCCTAACCGGGACTAGCGGGCCTAGCTCCTACAATGAGCAGTTCTTC
NA | medium-sized | TRBJ1-1 | TRBV6-5 | CASSYSDTEAFF | TGTGCCAGCAGTTACTCTGACACTGAAGCTTTCTTT
NA | NA | TRBJ2-1 | TRBV19 | CATRINNEQFF | TGTGCCACTCGGATAAACAATGAGCAGTTCTTC
TRBD1 | many | TRBJ1-1 | TRBV27 | CASSPDREGFYEAFF | TGTGCCAGCAGCCCCGACAGGGAGGGCTTTTATGAAGCTTTCTTT
TRBD1 | many | TRBJ1-2 | TRBV28 | CASSLEGAGGVYGYTF | TGTGCCAGCAGTTTAGAGGGGGCAGGGGGCGTCTATGGCTACACCTTC
TRBD2 | many | TRBJ2-5 | TRBV5-8 | CASSSTGTSIQYF | TGTGCCAGCAGCTCCACCGGGACTAGCATCCAGTACTTC
TRBD1 | NA | TRBJ2-5 | TRBV6-2/TRBV6-3 | CASTPRDRPPWETQYF | TGTGCCAGCACCCCAAGGGACAGGCCCCCGTGGGAGACCCAGTACTTC
NA | many | TRBJ2-7 | TRBV12-3/TRBV12-4 | CASRGGGLAEQYF | TGTGCCAGCCGAGGGGGGGGCCTGGCCGAGCAGTACTTC
NA | NA | TRBJ1-6 | TRBV7-3 | CASSLTVSSPLHF | TGTGCCAGCAGCTTAACGGTCTCTTCACCCCTCCACTTT
TRBD1 | few | TRBJ1-2 | TRBV9 | CASSNAGTGEGYGYTF | TGTGCCAGCAGTAACGCCGGGACAGGGGAGGGCTATGGCTACACCTTC
TRBD2 | few | TRBJ2-4 | TRBV18 | CASSPMTGGTNIQYF | TGTGCCAGCTCACCAATGACGGGAGGGACTAACATTCAGTACTTC
TRBD2 | many | TRBJ2-2 | TRBV6-1 | CASSVLAGLTTGELFF | TGTGCCAGCAGTGTATTAGCGGGATTAACCACCGGGGAGCTGTTTTTT
TRBD2 | NA | TRBJ2-1 | TRBV7-3 | CASSQQLAGGQEQFF | TGTGCCAGCAGCCAACAACTAGCGGGGGGACAGGAGCAGTTCTTC
NA | NA | TRBJ1-4 | TRBV6-1 | CASSCAGREKLFF | TGTGCCAGCAGTTGCGCGGGACGTGAAAAACTGTTTTTT
NA | many | TRBJ1-3 | TRBV9 | CASSVDSGNTIYF | TGTGCCAGCAGTGTGGACTCTGGAAACACCATATATTTT
NA | few | TRBJ2-7 | TRBV12-5 | CASGLGPPPYEQYF | TGTGCTAGTGGTTTGGGACCGCCGCCCTACGAGCAGTACTTC
TRBD1 | many | TRBJ2-4 | TRBV27 | CASSLDRADGNIQYF | TGTGCCAGCAGTTTGGACAGGGCGGACGGTAACATTCAGTACTTC
NA | few | TRBJ1-4 | TRBV12-3/TRBV12-4 | CASRRTETMKGLFF | TGTGCCAGCAGAAGGACAGAAACCATGAAAGGGCTGTTTTTT
NA | many | TRBJ2-1 | TRBV7-9 | CASRSPGTRANEQFF | TGTGCCAGCAGATCGCCGGGAACGCGGGCAAATGAGCAGTTCTTC
TRBD2 | many | TRBJ2-7 | TRBV28 | CASSPHSSGRRYEQYF | TGTGCCAGCAGCCCCCACAGTAGCGGGAGACGCTACGAGCAGTACTTC
NA | many | TRBJ2-3 | TRBV5-1 | CASSLGAGTIGSTDTQYF | TGCGCCAGCAGCTTGGGGGCCGGGACGATTGGGAGCACAGATACGCAGTATTTT
NA | once | TRBJ2-1 | TRBV12-3/TRBV12-4 | CASRSGGPEQFF | TGTGCCAGCAGGTCGGGGGGCCCTGAGCAGTTCTTC